These 28 T cell receptor beta chains originate from one sample sequenced in a study of CD8+ T cells in alopecia areata. TCR sequencing used cDNA made by reverse transcription of extracted RNA. Generated by immunoSEQ multiplex PCR, the TCRdb table keeps only in-frame clones and is missing some. The sample consists of 100,000 to 130,000 clones, 55% to 70% of them appearing once. Material: NKG2D-low CD8+ T cells sorted from blood. The source of these receptors is a human donor with alopecia areata.

This clone was seen just once. Other DNA sequences from this sample encode an identical CDR3 as well. The chain uses TRBV27 and TRBJ1-1; D is possibly TRBD1 (6 bases). CDR3 size: 13 residues. Trimming removed 0 bases at V and 8 bases at J, with 10 bases between. Germline V lookup: CDR1 MNHEY, CDR2 SMNVEV (reference sequence). The chain's CDR3 is CASSLSTGTEAFF. CDR3 DNA: TGTGCCAGCAGTTTATCAACCGGGACAGAAGCTTTCTTT.

The V call is TRBV2, the J call TRBJ2-1; 7 bases agree with TRBD2. V lost 6 bases, J lost 1 base, and 6 bases stayed unmatched. The germline CDR1 and CDR2 sequences are SNHLY and FYNNEI. This CDR3 spans 15 amino acids. DNA for the CDR3: TGTGCCAGCAGCGACCTAGCGGCTTCCTACAATGAGCAGTTCTTC. As protein: CASSDLAASYNEQFF. Full variable domain (outside the CDR3, taken from reference TRBV2 and TRBJ2-1): EPEVTQTPSHQVTQMGQEVILRCVPISNHLYFYWYRQILGQKVEFLVSFYNNEISEKSEIFDDQFSVERPDGSNFTLKIRSTKLEDSAMYFCASSDLAASYNEQFFGPGTRLTVL.

This clone was detected only a few times. The chain joins TRBV19 to TRBJ2-7; D call uncertain. The CDR3 totals 14 residues. The germline V and J ends were trimmed by 7 bases and 0 bases, with 13 bases remaining between them. Germline CDR1 LNHDA, CDR2 SQIVND (reference sequence). CDR3 sequence (DNA): TGTGCCAGTAAGTCAAAGGCGAGCTCCTACGAGCAGTACTTC. Amino acid sequence: CASKSKASSYEQYF.

The chain uses TRBV7-9 and TRBJ2-7; 8 bases agree with TRBD2. Germline trimming cut 8 bases from V and 3 bases from J; bases unmatched to any gene: 0. From germline, CDR1 is SEHNR and CDR2 FQNEAQ (reference sequence). CDR3 length equals 11 residues. The CDR3 DNA sequence: TGTGCCAGCGGGACTAGCTACGAGCAGTACTTC. It yields the protein CASGTSYEQYF.

This chain joins TRBV6-6 and TRBJ1-2, with TRBD1 identical over 11 bases. From germline, CDR1 is MNHNY and CDR2 SVGAGI (reference sequence). V gave up 11 bases and J gave up 2 bases; unmatched junction bases: 4. This CDR3 has 13 residues. The CDR3, as DNA: TGTGCCCTCGGACAGGGGGCGAACTATGGCTACACCTTC. It encodes CALGQGANYGYTF.

Written as DNA, the CDR3 is TGTGCCAGCAGTGAAGGAAGGGGGCTTAACCAGCCCCAGCATTTT. Encoded protein: CASSEGRGLNQPQHF. The chain links TRBV2 to TRBJ1-5; TRBD1 matches at 7 bases. The germline gives CDR1 SNHLY, CDR2 FYNNEI. V gave up 1 base and J gave up 7 bases; unmatched junction bases: 7. The CDR3 is made up of 15 amino acids.

In this sample, this clone turned up a few times. The gene calls are TRBV7-9 and TRBJ2-1; TRBD1 is a possible D gene (6 bases). V was cut by 5 bases and J by 7 bases, with 12 bases left in between. CDR3 size: 13 residues. CDR1 SEHNR and CDR2 FQNEAQ come from the germline V gene (reference sequence). CDR3 in amino acids: CASSGRGENEQFF. The CDR3 region has the DNA TGTGCCAGCAGCGGCAGGGGTGAGAATGAGCAGTTCTTC.

This clone has more than one count but fewer than ten. The chain recombines TRBV15 with TRBJ2-1; TRBD2 is a possible D gene (6 bases). CDR1 and CDR2 from the germline V gene are LNHNV and YYDKDF (reference sequence). Trimming pared 0 bases from V and 7 bases from J, leaving 10 bases between. This CDR3 contains 14 residues. The CDR3 protein is CATSRERGWNEQFF. CDR3 DNA sequence: TGTGCCACCAGCAGAGAGCGGGGATGGAATGAGCAGTTCTTC. Using reference TRBV15 and TRBJ2-1 for the parts outside the CDR3, the full variable domain is DAMVIQNPRYQVTQFGKPVTLSCSQTLNHNVMYWYQQKSSQAPKLLFHYYDKDFNNEADTPDNFQSRRPNTSFCFLDIRSPGLGDTAMYLCATSRERGWNEQFFGPGTRLTVL.

The rearrangement joins TRBV18 to TRBJ1-4; possible D gene TRBD1, 5 bases. The CDR3 length is 19 residues. CDR1 KGHSH and CDR2 LQKENI come from the germline V gene. With 6 bases removed from V and 0 bases from J, the gap between germline ends came to 23 bases. CDR3 bases: TGTGCCAGCTCGCAGGATGCTGCCGGGACGCCAGCAACTAATGAAAAACTGTTTTTT. This encodes CASSQDAAGTPATNEKLFF.

The genes are TRBV5-1 and TRBJ2-1; no reliable D call. Trimming removed 3 bases at V and 5 bases at J, with 3 bases between. Germline-derived CDR1 and CDR2 are SGHRS and YFSETQ. This CDR3 is built from 11 residues. The CDR3 region is CASSYNNEQFF. The CDR3 DNA reads as TGCGCCAGCAGCTACAACAATGAGCAGTTCTTC.

This clone has more than one count but fewer than ten. This rearrangement joins TRBV28 to TRBJ2-3; 14 nucleotides agree with TRBD2. The CDR3 is 17 amino acids. In germline, CDR1 is MDHEN, CDR2 SYDVKM. V dropped 5 bases and J dropped 4; count of bases not matched to a gene: 8. CDR3 coding DNA: TGTGCCAGCAGTCCAGAAAGACTAGCGGGAGGGCCAGATACGCAGTATTTT. Its translation is CASSPERLAGGPDTQYF.

The chain is built from TRBV11-2 and TRBJ2-7; TRBD2 is a possible D gene (5 bases). This CDR3 has 13 amino acids. CDR1 is SGHAT and CDR2 is FQNNGV in the germline V gene. V was trimmed by 5 bases and J by 5 bases, leaving 13 bases between them. As DNA, the CDR3 is TGTGCCAGCAGCGCCGGACTTAACGACGAGCAGTACTTC. This gives the protein CASSAGLNDEQYF. The complete variable domain, with remaining parts taken from reference TRBV11-2 and TRBJ2-7, reads EAGVAQSPRYKIIEKRQSVAFWCNPISGHATLYWYQQILGQGPKLLIQFQNNGVVDDSQLPKDRFSAERLKGVDSTLKIQPAKLEDSAVYLCASSAGLNDEQYFGPGTRLTVT.

V usage is TRBV27 and J usage is TRBJ2-1; D is undetermined. The germline V gene has CDR1 MNHEY and CDR2 SMNVEV (reference sequence). V was pared by 3 bases and J by 8 bases, with 5 bases between. This CDR3 contains 11 residues. CDR3 in amino acids: CASSFGYEQFF. The CDR3 region has the DNA TGTGCCAGCAGTTTCGGGTATGAGCAGTTCTTC.

The chain joins TRBV2 to TRBJ2-5, with D possibly TRBD2 on 5 matching bases. Deletions cut 1 base from V and 5 bases from J, with 11 bases between. CDR1 is SNHLY, CDR2 FYNNEI, per germline. This CDR3 contains 14 residues. The CDR3 loop is CASSEVTISETQYF. The CDR3 nucleotides read TGTGCCAGCAGTGAAGTGACTATTTCGGAGACCCAGTACTTC.

This chain joins TRBV25-1 and TRBJ2-3, with D possibly being TRBD2 (6 bases). CDR1 and CDR2 (germline): MGHDK, SYGVNS. Trimming cost V 4 bases and J 4 bases, with 15 bases left between them. The length of the CDR3 is 15 residues. The CDR3 loop reads CASSVTHRLADTQYF. The CDR3, as DNA: TGTGCCAGCAGTGTAACACACCGACTAGCAGATACGCAGTATTTT.

V usage is TRBV27 and J usage is TRBJ1-6, with D unclear. Trimming took 8 bases from V and 10 from J, leaving 6 bases between them. This CDR3 is 10 amino acids long. The V gene's germline CDR1 is MNHEY and CDR2 SMNVEV (reference sequence). CDR3 residues: CASGLSPLHF. CDR3 coding DNA: TGTGCCAGCGGATTATCACCCCTCCACTTT.

The V and J genes are TRBV27 and TRBJ2-1; 10 bases are a match to TRBD2. The CDR3 extends over 17 amino acids. Losses at the gene ends were 1 base for V and 6 bases for J; bases not matched to a gene: 9. Germline V gives CDR1 MNHEY, CDR2 SMNVEV (reference sequence). The CDR3 is CASSLLASGSGFNEQFF. CDR3 in DNA: TGTGCCAGCAGTTTATTAGCTAGCGGGAGCGGGTTCAATGAGCAGTTCTTC.

The V and J genes are TRBV4-1 and TRBJ1-1; D remains unclear. The germline V gene has CDR1 MGHRA and CDR2 YSYEKL. Between the trimmed V and J ends, which lost 0 bases and 10 bases, there was a span of 12 bases. This CDR3 spans 13 amino acids. CDR3 coding DNA: TGCGCCAGCAGCCAAGATCCCACTGGTGGAGCTTTCTTT. It specifies CASSQDPTGGAFF.

V gene TRBV6-1 combines with J gene TRBJ2-5; D ambiguous. This CDR3 has 12 residues. The germline CDR1 and CDR2 sequences are MNHNS and SASEGT. The V and J ends lost 7 bases and 6 bases respectively, with 12 bases between them. CDR3 amino acids: CASTAGHQTQYF. The DNA of the CDR3 is TGTGCCAGCACGGCCGGCCACCAGACCCAGTACTTC.

This clone was seen a handful of times. The gene calls are TRBV7-6 and TRBJ2-7, with D perhaps matching TRBD1 (6 bases). V was shortened by 4 bases and J by 1 base, with 20 bases between the two germline ends. Per the germline V gene, CDR1 is SGHVS and CDR2 is FNYEAQ. The CDR3 is made up of 17 amino acids. Here the CDR3 DNA reads TGTGCCAGCAGCTCCCAACCGACAGGAGAACTATCCTACGAGCAGTACTTC. Its protein product is CASSSQPTGELSYEQYF.

CDR3 in DNA: TGTGCCTGGGGGGACGATGAGCAGTTCTTC. It translates to CAWGDDEQFF. The rearrangement joins TRBV30 to TRBJ2-1; tentatively, D is TRBD1 or TRBD2 (5 bases each). V gave up 5 bases and J gave up 8 bases, with 7 bases separating them. The CDR3 consists of 10 residues. Germline loops: CDR1 GTSNPN, CDR2 SVGIG (reference sequence). The whole variable domain, remainder taken from reference TRBV30 and TRBJ2-1, is SQTIHQWPATLVQPVGSPLSLECTVEGTSNPNLYWYRQAAGRGLQLLFYSVGIGQISSEVPQNLSASRPQDRQFILSSKKLLLSDSGFYLCAWGDDEQFFGPGTRLTVL.

This clone occurred once. The sample holds other DNA sequences that translate to the same CDR3. The chain joins TRBV7-3 to TRBJ2-1; unclear D gene. The V gene lost 3 bases and the J gene lost 7 bases, with 4 bases spanning the gap. Germline CDR1 is SGHTA and CDR2 is FQGTGA. CDR3 length: 11 amino acids. The CDR3 nucleotides are TGTGCCAGCAGCTTTGGTAATGAGCAGTTCTTC. Translation gives CASSFGNEQFF.

This chain links TRBV14 with TRBJ2-5; 8 nucleotides line up with TRBD2. V was clipped by 1 base and J by 7 bases; unmatched bases: 14. CDR1 SGHDN and CDR2 FVKESK come from the germline V gene. This CDR3 region has 17 residues. CDR3 in DNA: TGTGCCAGCAGCCAAGCTAGGCGGCGCGGACTAGCCGGGACCCAGTACTTC. It codes for CASSQARRRGLAGTQYF.

This clone came up a few times. V is TRBV7-9 and J is TRBJ2-7; either TRBD1 or TRBD2 may supply D (7 bases each). The V end lost 4 bases, the J end lost 2 bases, and 18 bases lay between the germline ends. The CDR3 loop spans 16 amino acids. In germline, CDR1 is SEHNR, CDR2 FQNEAQ (reference sequence). CDR3 DNA: TGTGCCAGCAGCTCGCAGGGGGGGATAATTACCTACGAGCAGTACTTC. Amino acids: CASSSQGGIITYEQYF.

This clone was detected only once. The CDR3 DNA reads as TGTGCCAGCAGCGTCAAGGCGGTGTGGGCAGATACGCAGTATTTT. Protein product: CASSVKAVWADTQYF. This sequence joins TRBV9 and TRBJ2-3, with D uncertain. V was clipped by 2 bases and J by 4 bases, with 14 bases between them. The CDR3 has 15 amino acids. Germline assignment: CDR1 SGDLS and CDR2 YYNGEE.

The chain carries TRBV13 and TRBJ2-7; D ambiguous. The germline V gene has CDR1 PRHDT and CDR2 FYEKMQ (reference sequence). This CDR3 has 13 amino acids. The V end was cut by 0 bases, the J end by 7 bases, with 10 bases between. The CDR3 DNA sequence: TGTGCCAGCAGCTTAGGCCGGGTAAGGGAGCAGTACTTC. It translates to CASSLGRVREQYF.

There are a few counts of this clone. The chain carries TRBV5-1 and TRBJ2-1; possible D gene TRBD1, 5 bases. The CDR3 consists of 11 residues. V dropped 4 bases and J dropped 10 bases, with 9 bases sitting between them. The germline V gene has CDR1 SGHRS and CDR2 YFSETQ. The CDR3 sequence is CASSPDREQFF. The CDR3, as DNA: TGCGCCAGCAGCCCAGACAGAGAGCAGTTCTTC.

This clone was counted only a few times. The gene calls are TRBV2 and TRBJ2-7; 7 positions match TRBD1. J was trimmed by 5 bases and V by 8 bases; bases with no gene match: 6. This CDR3 has 12 residues. In germline, CDR1 is SNHLY, CDR2 FYNNEI. The DNA of the CDR3 is TGTGCCAGCGGCGGAACAGGGGACGAGCAGTACTTC. Amino acids: CASGGTGDEQYF.